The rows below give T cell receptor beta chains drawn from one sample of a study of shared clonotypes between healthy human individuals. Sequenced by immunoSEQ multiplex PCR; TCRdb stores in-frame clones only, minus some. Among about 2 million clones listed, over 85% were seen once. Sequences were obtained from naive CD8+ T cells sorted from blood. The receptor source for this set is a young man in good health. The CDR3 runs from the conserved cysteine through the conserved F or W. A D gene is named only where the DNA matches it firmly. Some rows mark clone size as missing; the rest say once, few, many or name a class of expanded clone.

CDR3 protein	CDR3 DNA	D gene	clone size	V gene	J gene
CASSEGGARIGELFF	TGTGCCAGCAGTGAAGGGGGGGCCCGGATCGGGGAGCTGTTTTTT	NA	NA	TRBV2	TRBJ2-2
CASSPSPAGGYEQYF	TGCGCCAGCAGCCCCTCACCAGCGGGAGGGTACGAGCAGTACTTC	TRBD2	NA	TRBV4-1	TRBJ2-7
CASSKGHPNTEAFF	TGTGCCAGCAGCAAAGGACACCCGAACACTGAAGCTTTCTTT	NA	NA	TRBV7-8	TRBJ1-1
CASSLRGGRGNTIYF	TGTGCCAGCAGCTTAAGGGGAGGGAGAGGAAACACCATATATTTT	NA	NA	TRBV7-9	TRBJ1-3
CASSDTSGNTIYF	TGCGCCAGCAGCGACACAAGTGGAAACACCATATATTTT	NA	NA	TRBV4-1	TRBJ1-3
CASSLSFRDYRSFEQYF	TGTGCCAGCAGCTTGTCTTTCCGGGACTATCGTTCCTTCGAGCAGTACTTC	TRBD2	NA	TRBV5-6	TRBJ2-7
CASSLLAGGETGELFF	TGTGCCAGCAGCCTACTAGCGGGAGGGGAAACCGGGGAGCTGTTTTTT	TRBD2	NA	TRBV27	TRBJ2-2
CSVAVNTGELFF	TGCAGCGTTGCAGTGAACACCGGGGAGCTGTTTTTT	NA	NA	TRBV29-1	TRBJ2-2
CASSLTGEQETQYF	TGTGCCAGCAGCCTGACAGGAGAACAAGAGACCCAGTACTTC	NA	NA	TRBV11-2	TRBJ2-5
CASSLSAVSGNTIYF	TGTGCCAGCAGTTTATCGGCAGTCTCTGGAAACACCATATATTTT	NA	NA	TRBV27	TRBJ1-3
CASSLVTGGNQPQHF	TGTGCCAGCAGCTTAGTGACCGGTGGCAATCAGCCCCAGCATTTT	NA	NA	TRBV7-8	TRBJ1-5
CASSPRTGQNTEAFF	TGTGCCAGCAGCCCCCGGACAGGGCAGAACACTGAAGCTTTCTTT	TRBD1	once	TRBV7-6	TRBJ1-1
CASTQGAEGNTIYF	TGTGCCTCCACTCAGGGGGCGGAAGGAAACACCATATATTTT	TRBD1	NA	TRBV5-6	TRBJ1-3
CASSLSGTDLSEQYF	TGTGCCAGCTCATTGTCCGGGACAGACCTATCCGAGCAGTACTTC	TRBD1	NA	TRBV18	TRBJ2-7
CASSQELQGGVNQPQHF	TGCGCCAGCAGCCAAGAGTTGCAGGGAGGCGTCAATCAGCCCCAGCATTTT	NA	NA	TRBV4-1	TRBJ1-5
CASSEAWDRYYEQYF	TGTGCCAGCAGTGAAGCATGGGACAGATACTACGAGCAGTACTTC	TRBD1	NA	TRBV6-1	TRBJ2-7
CARPADSTLRYTF	TGCGCCAGGCCGGCGGACAGTACTTTACGCTACACCTTC	NA	NA	TRBV4-3	TRBJ1-2
CASSLGLAGEYNEQFF	TGTGCCAGCAGCCTGGGACTAGCGGGGGAGTACAATGAGCAGTTCTTC	TRBD2	NA	TRBV5-6	TRBJ2-1
CASSGVSNFLSYEQYF	TGTGCCAGCAGTGGGGTGAGCAACTTTCTCTCCTACGAGCAGTACTTC	NA	NA	TRBV25-1	TRBJ2-7
CASSVSGSQETQYF	TGTGCCAGCAGCGTTAGCGGGAGCCAAGAGACCCAGTACTTC	TRBD2	once	TRBV9	TRBJ2-5
CASSNSSGGSLTQYF	TGTGCCAGCAGCAATTCTAGCGGGGGGTCTTTGACCCAGTACTTC	TRBD2	once	TRBV7-9	TRBJ2-5
CASSLGRMRGGRLREQFF	TGTGCCAGCAGCTTAGGCCGGATGCGGGGGGGCCGTCTCCGGGAGCAGTTCTTC	TRBD2	NA	TRBV13	TRBJ2-1
CAGAGAPTYEQYF	TGTGCCGGAGCGGGAGCCCCTACCTACGAGCAGTACTTC	TRBD2	NA	TRBV30	TRBJ2-7
CASSSPRTGGGYEQYF	TGTGCCAGCAGTTCCCCCCGGACAGGCGGAGGCTACGAGCAGTACTTC	TRBD1	NA	TRBV6-5	TRBJ2-7
CASSQDWEQGGREQYF	TGCGCCAGCAGCCAAGATTGGGAGCAGGGGGGCCGTGAGCAGTACTTC	NA	NA	TRBV4-1	TRBJ2-7
CASSAPREGQSYEQYF	TGTGCCAGTAGCGCCCCACGGGAGGGGCAATCCTACGAGCAGTACTTC	TRBD2	once	TRBV19	TRBJ2-7
CASRPAGGSTEAFF	TGTGCCAGCAGGCCCGCAGGGGGTAGTACTGAAGCTTTCTTT	TRBD1	NA	TRBV7-9	TRBJ1-1
CASSLGAGGYEQYF	TGTGCCAGCAGCTTAGGGGCCGGGGGCTACGAGCAGTACTTC	NA	NA	TRBV13	TRBJ2-7
CASSVRAEGNQPQHF	TGTGCCAGCAGTGTCAGGGCTGAGGGCAATCAGCCCCAGCATTTT	NA	NA	TRBV6-1	TRBJ1-5
CASSPEGGPSGLYEQYF	TGTGCCAGCTCACCAGAGGGGGGCCCTAGCGGTTTGTACGAGCAGTACTTC	NA	NA	TRBV18	TRBJ2-7
CASSGSQGGNQPQHF	TGTGCCAGCAGTGGCAGCCAGGGCGGCAATCAGCCCCAGCATTTT	NA	NA	TRBV27	TRBJ1-5
CASSEDLNWNSPLHF	TGTGCCAGCAGTGAAGATCTCAACTGGAATTCACCCCTCCACTTT	NA	NA	TRBV2	TRBJ1-6
CASSIAGGYLLETQYF	TGTGCCAGCAGTATAGCGGGGGGCTACCTTTTGGAGACCCAGTACTTC	TRBD2	once	TRBV27	TRBJ2-5
CASSLVKKRTDTQYF	TGTGCCAGCAGCTTGGTAAAGAAACGCACAGATACGCAGTATTTT	NA	NA	TRBV7-2	TRBJ2-3
CATLREGEPRYF	TGTGCCACACTCCGGGAGGGCGAACCTCGGTACTTC	TRBD2	NA	TRBV2	TRBJ2-7
CASSGLAGITDTQYF	TGTGCCAGCAGTGGACTAGCGGGGATCACAGATACGCAGTATTTT	TRBD2	NA	TRBV7-6	TRBJ2-3
CASSLPRGTGELFF	TGTGCCAGCAGTTTACCCCGGGGCACCGGGGAGCTGTTTTTT	NA	NA	TRBV28	TRBJ2-2
CASSQDRVSSQYF	TGCGCCAGCAGCCAAGATAGGGTGAGCTCGCAGTATTTT	NA	NA	TRBV4-3	TRBJ2-3
CASSVSGLSLEQYF	TGTGCCAGCAGCGTAAGTGGACTATCCCTCGAGCAGTACTTC	NA	NA	TRBV9	TRBJ2-7
CASSVGGFASHETQYF	TGTGCCAGCAGCGTAGGTGGATTTGCGTCTCATGAGACCCAGTACTTC	NA	NA	TRBV9	TRBJ2-5
CASSLGQSSGNTIYF	TGTGCCAGCAGCCTGGGACAGAGCTCTGGAAACACCATATATTTT	TRBD1	NA	TRBV7-9	TRBJ1-3
CASSSRTSADTQYF	TGTGCCAGCAGCTCTAGGACTAGCGCTGATACGCAGTATTTT	TRBD2	NA	TRBV7-3	TRBJ2-3
CASSFSPGQGIEKLFF	TGTGCCAGCAGCTTCTCTCCGGGACAGGGGATTGAAAAACTGTTTTTT	TRBD1	NA	TRBV28	TRBJ1-4
CASSDWDRASYEQYF	TGTGCCAGCAGCGACTGGGACAGGGCTTCCTACGAGCAGTACTTC	TRBD1	once	TRBV7-9	TRBJ2-7
CASSTPGLARTGELFF	TGTGCCAGCAGCACTCCGGGACTAGCCAGAACCGGGGAGCTGTTTTTT	TRBD2	NA	TRBV7-2	TRBJ2-2
CASSLLGSGEKLFF	TGTGCCAGCAGCTTGTTGGGGAGCGGGGAAAAACTGTTTTTT	NA	NA	TRBV7-8	TRBJ1-4
CASSLPRGIPGELFF	TGTGCCAGCAGCTTACCTCGAGGGATTCCCGGGGAGCTGTTTTTT	NA	NA	TRBV7-9	TRBJ2-2
CASSLVRGGQETQYF	TGTGCCAGCAGCTTAGTCCGGGGAGGTCAAGAGACCCAGTACTTC	NA	NA	TRBV7-8	TRBJ2-5
CATSSGQGDNEQFF	TGTGCCACCAGCAGTGGACAGGGGGACAATGAGCAGTTCTTC	TRBD1	NA	TRBV15	TRBJ2-1
CASSEYGTPSYEQYF	TGTGCCAGCAGTGAGTACGGGACACCGTCCTACGAGCAGTACTTC	NA	NA	TRBV6-1	TRBJ2-7
CASSFGTSGLCYF	TGTGCCAGCAGCTTTGGCACCAGCGGCCTCTGCTATTTT	NA	NA	TRBV5-6	TRBJ2-3
CASSLTSDTGELFF	TGTGCCAGCAGTTTGACTAGCGACACCGGGGAGCTGTTTTTT	TRBD2	NA	TRBV28	TRBJ2-2
CASSGEGSSYYEQYF	TGTGCCAGCAGTGGGGAGGGCAGCTCTTACTACGAGCAGTACTTC	TRBD2	NA	TRBV2	TRBJ2-7